A selection of T cell receptor beta chains follows, all from one sample in a study of T cell responses to AZD1222 COVID-19 vaccine. Here immunoSEQ multiplex PCR was the method, and the copy in TCRdb shows in-frame clones only, minus some. The table includes 150,000 to 170,000 clones, around 85% detected once. The specimen was peripheral blood, collected on day 0 of MenACWY control vaccination. The receptors shown here come from an adult in good health. CDR3s include the opening cysteine and the closing phenylalanine or tryptophan. The D gene is left open where the match is weak. Rows may omit the clone size; those that give it use once, few, many or a size class.

j_call: TRBJ1-3
cdr3_length: 14
v_call: TRBV5-1
clone_size: .
d_call: .
cdr3_nt: TGCGCCAGCAGGTCGACCGGATGGGGAAACACCATATATTTT
cdr3_aa: CASRSTGWGNTIYF

j_call: TRBJ2-2
cdr3_length: 16
v_call: TRBV5-1
clone_size: .
d_call: TRBD1
cdr3_nt: TGCGCCAGCAGCTTGGTCCCCCAGGGGGACACCGGGGAGCTGTTTTTT
cdr3_aa: CASSLVPQGDTGELFF

j_call: TRBJ1-4
cdr3_length: 15
v_call: TRBV18
clone_size: .
d_call: TRBD1
cdr3_nt: TGTGCCAGCTCGCTGGGACAGCTCTCTAATGAAAAACTGTTTTTT
cdr3_aa: CASSLGQLSNEKLFF

j_call: TRBJ2-1
cdr3_length: 14
v_call: TRBV6-5
clone_size: .
d_call: .
cdr3_nt: TGTGCCAGCCATGAATTGGGCTTGGCCAATGAGCAGTTCTTC
cdr3_aa: CASHELGLANEQFF

j_call: TRBJ2-1
cdr3_length: 13
v_call: TRBV9
clone_size: few
d_call: .
cdr3_nt: TGTGCCAGCAGCCCCCGCGAATACAATGAGCAGTTCTTC
cdr3_aa: CASSPREYNEQFF

j_call: TRBJ1-1
cdr3_length: 11
v_call: TRBV25-1
clone_size: .
d_call: .
cdr3_nt: TGTGCCAGCAGTCGGGGGTACGAAGCTTTCTTT
cdr3_aa: CASSRGYEAFF

j_call: TRBJ2-5
cdr3_length: 14
v_call: TRBV29-1
clone_size: .
d_call: .
cdr3_nt: TGCAGCGTTGCGGGGAGGGGGCGCCGGGAGACCCAGTACTTC
cdr3_aa: CSVAGRGRRETQYF

j_call: TRBJ1-4
cdr3_length: 16
v_call: TRBV5-1
clone_size: .
d_call: .
cdr3_nt: TGCGCCAGCAGCCCGTCCTTGTTTTCAACTAATGAAAAACTGTTTTTT
cdr3_aa: CASSPSLFSTNEKLFF

j_call: TRBJ2-7
cdr3_length: 14
v_call: TRBV7-2
clone_size: .
d_call: TRBD2
cdr3_nt: TGTGCCAGCAGCAGGCGACTAGCGGGAGACGAGCAGTACTTC
cdr3_aa: CASSRRLAGDEQYF

j_call: TRBJ2-7
cdr3_length: 13
v_call: TRBV27
clone_size: .
d_call: .
cdr3_nt: TGTGCCAGCGGCGGGACAGAATCCTACGAGCAGTACTTC
cdr3_aa: CASGGTESYEQYF

j_call: TRBJ1-1
cdr3_length: 10
v_call: TRBV29-1
clone_size: .
d_call: .
cdr3_nt: TGCAGCCATGACCAAACTGAAGCTTTCTTT
cdr3_aa: CSHDQTEAFF

j_call: TRBJ1-1
cdr3_length: 13
v_call: TRBV18
clone_size: once
d_call: .
cdr3_nt: TGTGCCAGCTCAACGACAGAGAGCACTGAAGCTTTCTTT
cdr3_aa: CASSTTESTEAFF

j_call: TRBJ1-2
cdr3_length: 13
v_call: TRBV9
clone_size: .
d_call: .
cdr3_nt: TGTGCCAGCAGCGGCCGGGCCTTCGGAGGCTACACCTTC
cdr3_aa: CASSGRAFGGYTF

j_call: TRBJ2-5
cdr3_length: 14
v_call: TRBV5-1
clone_size: .
d_call: .
cdr3_nt: TGCGCCAGCAGCCCGGTTGGGGGCCAAGAGACCCAGTACTTC
cdr3_aa: CASSPVGGQETQYF